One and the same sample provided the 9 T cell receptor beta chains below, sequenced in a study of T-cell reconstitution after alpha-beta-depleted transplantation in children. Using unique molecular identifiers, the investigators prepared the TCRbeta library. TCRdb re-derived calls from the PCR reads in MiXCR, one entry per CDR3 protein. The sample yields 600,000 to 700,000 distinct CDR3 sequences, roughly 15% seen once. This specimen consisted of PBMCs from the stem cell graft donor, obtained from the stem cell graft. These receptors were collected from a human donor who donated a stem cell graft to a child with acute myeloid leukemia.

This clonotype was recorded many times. The CDR3 DNA sequence: TGCAGCGTTGTTAACAGGGGTACAGATACGCAGTATTTT. Translating gives CSVVNRGTDTQYF. The chain carries TRBV29-1 and TRBJ2-3; 7 positions match TRBD1. J gave up 3 bases and V 4 bases, and 4 bases lay outside the gene matches. CDR3 length: 13 amino acids. CDR1 SQVTM and CDR2 ANQGSEA come from the germline V gene.

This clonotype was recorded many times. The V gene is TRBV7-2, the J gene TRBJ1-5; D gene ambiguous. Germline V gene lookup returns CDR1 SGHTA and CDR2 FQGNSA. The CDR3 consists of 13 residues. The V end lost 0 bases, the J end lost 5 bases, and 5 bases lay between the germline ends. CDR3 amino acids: CASSLAPDQPQHF. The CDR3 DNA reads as TGTGCCAGCAGCTTAGCGCCGGATCAGCCCCAGCATTTT.

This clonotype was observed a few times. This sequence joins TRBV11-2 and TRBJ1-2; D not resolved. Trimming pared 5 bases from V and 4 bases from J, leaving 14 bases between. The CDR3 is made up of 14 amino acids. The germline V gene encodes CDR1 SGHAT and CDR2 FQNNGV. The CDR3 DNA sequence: TGTGCCAGCAGCCCGGACGGAGCGACCTATGGCTACACCTTC. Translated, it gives CASSPDGATYGYTF.

DNA of the CDR3: TGTGCCAGCTCACCGGGCTCTCCCTACGAGCAGTACTTC. It codes for CASSPGSPYEQYF. The gene calls are TRBV18 and TRBJ2-7; D call uncertain. Germline loops: CDR1 KGHSH, CDR2 LQKENI. The CDR3 loop spans 13 amino acids. The V and J ends lost 3 bases and 2 bases respectively, with 8 bases between them.

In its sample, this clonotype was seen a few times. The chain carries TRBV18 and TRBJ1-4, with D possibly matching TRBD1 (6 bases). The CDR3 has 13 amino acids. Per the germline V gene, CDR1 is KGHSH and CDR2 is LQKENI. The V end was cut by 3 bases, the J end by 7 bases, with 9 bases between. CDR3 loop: CASSPEDSEKLFF. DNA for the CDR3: TGTGCCAGCTCACCGGAGGACAGTGAAAAACTGTTTTTT.

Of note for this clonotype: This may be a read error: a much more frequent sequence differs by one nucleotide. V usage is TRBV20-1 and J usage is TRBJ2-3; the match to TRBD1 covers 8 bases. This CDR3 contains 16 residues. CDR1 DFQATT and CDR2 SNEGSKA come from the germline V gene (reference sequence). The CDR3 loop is CSASGKGQVSTDTEYF. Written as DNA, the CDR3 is TGCAGTGCTAGCGGAAAGGGACAGGTTAGCACAGATACGGAGTATTTT.

CDR3 residues: CASSPSLAGGTDTQYF. CDR3 sequence (DNA): TGTGCCAGCAGCCCCTCCTTAGCGGGGGGGACAGATACGCAGTATTTT. The J gene is TRBJ2-3, the V gene TRBV28; the match to TRBD2 covers 11 bases. CDR1 and CDR2 (germline): MDHEN, SYDVKM. The CDR3 contains 16 residues. Trimming cost V 6 bases and J 3 bases; bases outside gene matches: 8.

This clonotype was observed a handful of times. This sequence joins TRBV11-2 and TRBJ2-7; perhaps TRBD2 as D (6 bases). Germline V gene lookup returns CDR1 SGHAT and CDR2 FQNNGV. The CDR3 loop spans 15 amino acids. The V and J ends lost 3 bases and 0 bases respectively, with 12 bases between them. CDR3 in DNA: TGTGCCAGCAGCTTGGACTATACGAGCTCCTACGAGCAGTACTTC. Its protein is CASSLDYTSSYEQYF.

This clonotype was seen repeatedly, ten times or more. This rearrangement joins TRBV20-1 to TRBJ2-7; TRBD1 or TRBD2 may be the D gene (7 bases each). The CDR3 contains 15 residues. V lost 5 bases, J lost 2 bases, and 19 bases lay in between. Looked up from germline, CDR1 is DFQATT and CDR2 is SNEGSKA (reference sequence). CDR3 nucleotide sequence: TGCAGTGCTGGGGGGGGACAGTCTCTCACCTACGAGCAGTACGTC. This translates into CSAGGGQSLTYEQYV.